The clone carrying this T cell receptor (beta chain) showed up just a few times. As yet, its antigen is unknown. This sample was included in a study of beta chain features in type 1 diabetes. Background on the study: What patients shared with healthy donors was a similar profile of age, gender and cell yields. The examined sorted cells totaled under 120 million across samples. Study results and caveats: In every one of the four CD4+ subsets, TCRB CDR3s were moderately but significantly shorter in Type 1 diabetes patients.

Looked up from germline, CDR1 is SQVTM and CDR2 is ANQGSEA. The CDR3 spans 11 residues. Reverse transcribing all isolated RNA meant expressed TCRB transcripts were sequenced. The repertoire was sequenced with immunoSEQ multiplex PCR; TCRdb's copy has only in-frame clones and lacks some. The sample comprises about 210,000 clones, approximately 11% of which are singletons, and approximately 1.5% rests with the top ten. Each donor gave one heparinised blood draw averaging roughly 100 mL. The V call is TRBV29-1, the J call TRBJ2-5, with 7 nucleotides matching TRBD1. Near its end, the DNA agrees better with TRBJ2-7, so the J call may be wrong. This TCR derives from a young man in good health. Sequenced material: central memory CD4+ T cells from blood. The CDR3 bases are TGCAGCGTAAGCAGGGGGTACGAGCAGTACTTC. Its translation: CSVSRGYEQYF.